The 8 T cell receptor beta chains reported below all come from one sample, sequenced in a study of blood T cell repertoires in COVID-19. Data came from immunoSEQ multiplex PCR; TCRdb stores just in-frame clones and leaves some out. This sample has hundreds of thousands of clones, with roughly 90% found just once. Sequencing used peripheral blood. The receptors were gathered from a woman in her sixties or seventies with COVID-19, enrolled during active disease.

In this sample, this clone turned up once. The chain couples TRBV2 to TRBJ1-6; possible D gene TRBD1, 6 bases. V was trimmed by 6 bases and J by 8 bases, leaving 14 bases between them. The CDR3 spans 14 residues. Per germline, CDR1 SNHLY and CDR2 FYNNEI. The CDR3 DNA reads as TGTGCCAGCAGCGAGGACAGTTCCTATTCACCCCTCCACTTT. Amino acid sequence: CASSEDSSYSPLHF. Combining the CDR3 with reference TRBV2 and TRBJ1-6 gives the whole variable domain EPEVTQTPSHQVTQMGQEVILRCVPISNHLYFYWYRQILGQKVEFLVSFYNNEISEKSEIFDDQFSVERPDGSNFTLKIRSTKLEDSAMYFCASSEDSSYSPLHFGNGTRLTVT.

The chain joins TRBV6-5 to TRBJ2-7; 7 nucleotides align to TRBD2. The CDR3 extends over 13 amino acids. V shed 4 bases and J 3 bases; nucleotides not matched to a gene: 3. Germline CDR1 is MNHEY and CDR2 is SVGAGI. The CDR3 sequence is CASSSSGGYEQYF. The CDR3 DNA reads as TGTGCCAGCAGTTCTAGCGGAGGCTACGAGCAGTACTTC.

The chain uses TRBV28 and TRBJ1-2; no firm D call. The CDR3 covers 14 residues. Germline lookup yields CDR1 MDHEN and CDR2 SYDVKM. The ends were cut back, 9 bases at V and 4 bases at J, with 18 bases in the middle. CDR3 nucleotides: TGTGCCAGTCTGAGCTCGCCTTCTAGCTATGGCTACACCTTC. Translating gives CASLSSPSSYGYTF.

CDR3 coding DNA: TGTGCCAGCTCACCAATTACCACAGGGGGCCGCAACACCGGGGAGCTGTTTTTT. Amino acid sequence: CASSPITTGGRNTGELFF. This chain connects TRBV18 to TRBJ2-2; 9 positions agree with TRBD1. Germline V lookup: CDR1 KGHSH, CDR2 LQKENI. This CDR3 has 18 residues. Trimming removed 2 bases from V and 2 bases from J; junction bases left unmatched: 9.

This chain connects TRBV14 to TRBJ1-2; D unclear. The CDR3 totals 13 residues. Germline V gene data show CDR1 as SGHDN and CDR2 as FVKESK. Trimming removed 0 bases at V and 4 bases at J, with 6 bases between. CDR3 sequence (DNA): TGTGCCAGCAGCCAAGATCCCAGCTATGGCTACACCTTC. It translates to CASSQDPSYGYTF. The variable domain in full, completed from reference TRBV14 and TRBJ1-2, reads EAGVTQFPSHSVIEKGQTVTLRCDPISGHDNLYWYRRVMGKEIKFLLHFVKESKQDESGMPNNRFLAERTGGTYSTLKVQPAELEDSGVYFCASSQDPSYGYTFGSGTRLTVV.

The chain combines TRBV9 with TRBJ2-3; tentative D call: TRBD2 (5 bases). Germline assignment: CDR1 SGDLS and CDR2 YYNGEE. The CDR3 runs 14 residues. Between the trimmed V and J ends, which lost 4 bases and 6 bases, there was a span of 15 bases. CDR3 DNA sequence: TGTGCCAGCAGCCCTACTCAACTAGAGGATACGCAGTATTTT. Its protein is CASSPTQLEDTQYF.

The rearrangement joins TRBV19 to TRBJ2-6; D uncertain. The germline V and J ends were trimmed by 10 bases and 2 bases, with 15 bases remaining between them. Germline V gives CDR1 LNHDA, CDR2 SQIVND (reference sequence). The CDR3 has 15 amino acids. CDR3 nucleotides: TGTGCCACCCTAGGAGTGGCGGCTGGGGCCAACGTCCTGACTTTC. This codes for CATLGVAAGANVLTF.

The chain recombines TRBV7-3 with TRBJ2-3, with 14 bases fitting TRBD2. The V segment lost 3 bases and the J segment 5 bases; nucleotides outside the gene matches: 1. CDR3 length: 15 residues. Germline lookup yields CDR1 SGHTA and CDR2 FQGTGA. Written as DNA, the CDR3 is TGTGCCAGCAGCTTGGGACTAGCGGGGGTAGATACGCAGTATTTT. This codes for CASSLGLAGVDTQYF.